These 4 T cell receptor beta chains were sequenced from one sample in a study of read filtering for tumor transcriptome and immune sequencing. This library used 300 to 450 ng RNA and molecular barcoded adaptors spanning alpha/delta and beta/gamma chains. Each CDR3 protein is one row after TCRdb ran MiXCR on the reads. The sample holds around 65,000 distinct CDR3 sequences, approximately 18% seen once. The source material was a population of CD138-negative cells sorted from bone marrow. Receptor source: a donor aged 40 or over with multiple myeloma.

In this sample, this clonotype turned up many times. The V gene is TRBV20-1, the J gene TRBJ1-4; D ambiguous. The ends were cut back, 6 bases at V and 0 bases at J, with 8 bases in the middle. The CDR3 is 13 residues long. Germline V lookup: CDR1 DFQATT, CDR2 SNEGSKA (reference sequence). As DNA, the CDR3 is TGCAGTGCCTACAAGGCAACTAATGAAAAACTGTTTTTT. This codes for CSAYKATNEKLFF.

A note on this clonotype: This may be a read error, as it is one base from a much larger clone. CDR3 bases: TGTGCCGGAGTGGGAGAGCAGTACTTC. This gives the protein CAGVGEQYF. V usage is TRBV28 and J usage is TRBJ2-7; D not resolved. The CDR3 spans 9 residues. Germline-derived CDR1 and CDR2 are MDHEN and SYDVKM. V was pared by 11 bases and J by 7 bases, with 9 bases between.

This clonotype showed up many times. The chain links TRBV28 to TRBJ2-4; D ambiguous. Trimming left V 2 bases short and J 0 bases short, with 11 bases between. The V gene's germline CDR1 is MDHEN and CDR2 SYDVKM. The CDR3 contains 16 residues. Written as DNA, the CDR3 is TGTGCCAGCAGTTTACTTGGCAGACTAGCCAAAAACATTCAGTACTTC. It codes for CASSLLGRLAKNIQYF.

In its sample, this clonotype was seen many times. The chain combines TRBV12-3 or TRBV12-4 with TRBJ2-1; D is ambiguous. The V end lost 5 bases, the J end lost 9 bases, and 17 bases lay between the germline ends. This CDR3 is built from 14 residues. Here the CDR3 reads CASSPGPPIGEQFF. The CDR3 DNA reads as TGTGCCAGCAGTCCTGGGCCTCCAATCGGTGAGCAGTTCTTC.